Below are 18 T cell receptor beta chains sequenced from a single sample in a study of tumor-infiltrating lymphocytes in localized non-small cell lung cancer. The table came from immunoSEQ multiplex PCR; TCRdb's copy has only in-frame clones and leaves some out. The sample consists of some 21,000 clones, 80% of them appearing once. Sequenced sample: lung tumor tissue. The receptors were sampled from a human donor with non-small cell lung cancer.

This clone occurred a few times. This chain connects TRBV10-1 to TRBJ2-5; 15 bases fit TRBD2. This CDR3 contains 16 residues. J was trimmed by 5 bases and V by 8 bases; bases with no gene match: 9. Germline V gene lookup returns CDR1 WNHNN and CDR2 SYGVQD (reference sequence). This CDR3 is CASVGLAGGPSETQYF. CDR3 nucleotide sequence: TGCGCCAGCGTTGGACTAGCGGGAGGGCCCTCTGAGACCCAGTACTTC.

This chain connects TRBV7-9 to TRBJ2-3; 8 nucleotides agree with TRBD2. CDR3 length: 15 residues. After removal of 0 bases from V and 1 base from J, the junction contained 0 bases not matched to a gene. Germline CDR1 is SEHNR and CDR2 is FQNEAQ (reference sequence). The CDR3 region is CASSLATSGTDTQYF. The CDR3, as DNA: TGTGCCAGCAGCTTAGCGACTAGCGGCACAGATACGCAGTATTTT.

The V call is TRBV10-2, the J call TRBJ2-7, with 9 nucleotides matching TRBD2. The CDR3 runs to 15 residues. CDR1 is WSHSY, CDR2 SAAADI, per germline. J lost 6 bases, V lost 6 bases, and 12 bases had no gene match. As DNA, the CDR3 is TGCGCCAGCAGCGCGACTTTAGCGGGAGCGGTCGAGCAGTACTTC. Its translation: CASSATLAGAVEQYF.

This chain uses TRBV7-8 with TRBJ1-2; perhaps TRBD1 as D (5 bases). The germline CDR1 and CDR2 sequences are SGHVS and FQNEAQ. The CDR3 extends over 13 amino acids. Trimming pared 3 bases from V and 6 bases from J, leaving 11 bases between. The CDR3 nucleotides read TGTGCCAGCAGCTTTGTGCGGGGGGATGGCTACACCTTC. Residues: CASSFVRGDGYTF.

The chain links TRBV19 to TRBJ1-4; D not certain. Deletions cut 3 bases from V and 13 bases from J, with 15 bases between. There are 13 residues in the CDR3. From germline, CDR1 is LNHDA and CDR2 SQIVND (reference sequence). In DNA form, the CDR3 reads TGTGCCAGTAGTATTTTTTCCCGTGGTGGACTGTTTTTT. Its translation is CASSIFSRGGLFF.

The chain employs TRBV5-4 and TRBJ2-7; TRBD1 aligns across 8 bases. This CDR3 has 15 amino acids. V trimming: 2 bases; J trimming: 0 bases; junction bases outside the gene matches: 4. Germline lookup yields CDR1 SGHNT and CDR2 YYREEE (reference sequence). The CDR3 here is CASSLGQGPSYEQYF. The CDR3 DNA is TGTGCCAGCAGCTTAGGACAGGGACCCTCCTACGAGCAGTACTTC.

The gene calls are TRBV10-3 and TRBJ2-3; TRBD2 aligns across 9 bases. Germline CDR1 and CDR2: ENHRY and SYGVKD. This CDR3 has 16 amino acids. The trim removed 0 bases at V and 3 bases at J, leaving 4 bases unmatched. The CDR3 protein is CAISESKAGGTDTQYF. In nucleotides, the CDR3 is TGTGCCATCAGTGAGTCTAAGGCGGGAGGGACAGATACGCAGTATTTT.

This clone was seen just once. The chain joins TRBV5-1 to TRBJ2-1; 8 nucleotides line up with TRBD2. This CDR3 contains 14 residues. Germline V gene lookup returns CDR1 SGHRS and CDR2 YFSETQ. After removal of 4 bases from V and 8 bases from J, the junction contained 8 bases not matched to a gene. The CDR3: CASSGLASVDEQFF. In DNA, the CDR3 is TGCGCCAGCAGCGGACTAGCATCCGTTGATGAGCAGTTCTTC.

The J gene is TRBJ2-5, the V gene TRBV6-5; the D is unclear. Germline CDR1 reads MNHEY; CDR2 reads SVGAGI. There are 13 residues in the CDR3. Trimming stripped 3 bases from V and 5 bases from J, with 10 bases between. The CDR3 nucleotides read TGTGCCAGCAGTTATTCTTTTCGGGAGACCCAGTACTTC. Translating gives CASSYSFRETQYF.

The chain joins TRBV2 to TRBJ1-1, with a tentative D call TRBD1 (5 bases). CDR3 size: 14 residues. Germline loops: CDR1 SNHLY, CDR2 FYNNEI. Trimming shortened V by 4 bases and J by 5 bases, and 14 bases separated the two germline ends. In DNA form, the CDR3 reads TGTGCCAGCAGTGGGGCAGGGAGGAGTACTGAAGCTTTCTTT. Protein product: CASSGAGRSTEAFF.

The J gene is TRBJ2-7, the V gene TRBV7-2, with a weak D call TRBD1 (6 bases). V gave up 5 bases and J gave up 4 bases, with 9 bases separating them. The germline CDR1 and CDR2 sequences are SGHTA and FQGNSA. The CDR3 covers 12 residues. CDR3 protein: CASSLQGYEQYF. DNA of the CDR3: TGTGCCAGCAGCCTACAGGGTTACGAGCAGTACTTC.

The table lists this clone with a count of one. This chain connects TRBV2 to TRBJ1-2; maybe TRBD1 (6 bases). The V end was cut by 2 bases, the J end by 7 bases, with 11 bases between. Per germline, CDR1 SNHLY and CDR2 FYNNEI. The CDR3 consists of 13 residues. DNA of the CDR3: TGTGCCAGCAGTGAACAGGGGTCCCCTGGCTACACCTTC. It is translated as CASSEQGSPGYTF.

As to this clone: Other DNA sequences in this specimen translate into the identical CDR3. The chain employs TRBV9 and TRBJ2-3; unclear D gene. Germline loops: CDR1 SGDLS, CDR2 YYNGEE. The CDR3 totals 15 residues. V lost 0 bases to trimming and J lost 4 bases, with 12 bases between them. CDR3 amino acids: CASSVDLVGADTQYF. The CDR3 nucleotides read TGTGCCAGCAGCGTAGATCTGGTCGGAGCAGATACGCAGTATTTT.

The chain joins TRBV29-1 to TRBJ2-2; a weak D match, TRBD1 (7 bases). V was cut by 7 bases and J by 2 bases, with 14 bases left in between. Germline-derived CDR1 and CDR2 are SQVTM and ANQGSEA. The CDR3 is made up of 14 amino acids. The CDR3 is CSGRQGGNTGELFF. DNA for the CDR3: TGCAGCGGAAGACAGGGAGGTAACACCGGGGAGCTGTTTTTT.

The chain combines TRBV6-6 with TRBJ1-2; D remains unclear. Germline CDR1 is MNHNY and CDR2 is SVGAGI (reference sequence). The CDR3 spans 13 residues. V lost 2 bases and J 10 bases, leaving 14 bases between the germline ends. The chain's CDR3 is CASSYPSLAVYTF. As DNA, the CDR3 is TGTGCCAGCAGTTACCCCTCGTTGGCCGTCTACACCTTC.

The chain recombines TRBV4-3 with TRBJ2-1, with 8 bases identical to TRBD2. CDR1 is LGHNA and CDR2 is YSLEER in the germline V gene. This CDR3 spans 13 amino acids. After removal of 3 bases from V and 9 bases from J, the junction contained 4 bases not matched to a gene. The CDR3 reads CASSHGRGSEQFF. CDR3 in DNA: TGCGCCAGCAGCCACGGGAGGGGATCTGAGCAGTTCTTC.

V usage is TRBV5-4 and J usage is TRBJ2-1, with 8 bases identical to TRBD1. The CDR3 contains 14 residues. The ends lost 4 bases at V and 5 bases at J; junction bases unmatched: 5. Germline CDR1 and CDR2: SGHNT and YYREEE (reference sequence). This CDR3 is CASSPGQGHNEQFF. CDR3 DNA sequence: TGTGCCAGCAGCCCCGGACAGGGACACAATGAGCAGTTCTTC.

This clone was observed a handful of times. The chain carries TRBV28 and TRBJ1-2, with no clear D. The CDR3 consists of 10 residues. Trimming took 8 bases from V and 13 from J, leaving 14 bases between them. Germline lookup yields CDR1 MDHEN and CDR2 SYDVKM. Here the CDR3 DNA reads TGTGCCAGCGGATTTATGGCTGGCACCTTC. This translates into CASGFMAGTF.